A single T cell receptor beta chain is shown here with its context. This record belongs to a study of CD4 T cells in relation to SARS-CoV-2 and coronaviruses. Profiled with immunoSEQ multiplex PCR; TCRdb holds only in-frame clones, not every one. Of approximately 60,000 clones listed, approximately 90% are singletons. The germline V gene encodes CDR1 MGHRA and CDR2 YSYEKL. CDR3 length: 15 residues. Trimming took 3 bases from V and 0 from J; bases not matched to a gene: 3. The chain has TRBV4-1 and TRBJ1-1; 8 bases agree with TRBD1. Source material: naive CD4+ T cells from PBMCs. Subset denoted: naive CD4+ T cells isolated by negative enrichment. The source of this sequence is an adult with COVID-19. The CDR3 coding sequence is TGCGCCAGCAGCCAGTCGGGACAGGTGAACACTGAAGCTTTCTTT. Protein: CASSQSGQVNTEAFF.